This entry lists 2 T cell receptor beta chains sequenced from one sample in a study of human T cells and chemical hapten exposure. Regarding time point: patch test 3, about 24 weeks after DPC sensitization. Treatment reported: therapeutic diphenylcyclopropenone sensitization with weekly scalp DPC. TCRdb re-called the RACE reads through MiXCR, storing one row per CDR3 protein. The table includes about 120,000 distinct CDR3 sequences, about 11% detected once. The sequencing used whole blood, collected in connection with sensitization to the hapten diphenylcyclopropenone (DPC). Receptor source: a woman in her fifties or sixties with alopecia areata. Some clones in this sample may be carry-over from other donors' samples.

With regard to this clonotype: At one boundary the junction diverges from the germline segment, which might be a read error. The V call is TRBV5-5, the J call TRBJ1-1; D may be TRBD1 (5 bases). The CDR3 has 13 residues. Germline V gene sequence: CDR1 SGHKS, CDR2 YYEKEE (reference sequence). The CDR3 nucleotides read TGTGCCAGCAGTTTGGGAGAGGGGAACATGGCTTTCTTT. Translation: CASSLGEGNMAFF.

The chain recombines TRBV18 with TRBJ1-5, with TRBD1 as a possible D gene (5 bases). Germline V CDR1 and CDR2: KGHSH, LQKENI. The CDR3 extends over 14 amino acids. Trimming removed 3 bases at V and 1 base at J, with 7 bases between. The CDR3 sequence: CASSPWDSNQPQHF. The CDR3 bases are TGTGCCAGCTCACCTTGGGACAGCAATCAGCCCCAGCATTTT.